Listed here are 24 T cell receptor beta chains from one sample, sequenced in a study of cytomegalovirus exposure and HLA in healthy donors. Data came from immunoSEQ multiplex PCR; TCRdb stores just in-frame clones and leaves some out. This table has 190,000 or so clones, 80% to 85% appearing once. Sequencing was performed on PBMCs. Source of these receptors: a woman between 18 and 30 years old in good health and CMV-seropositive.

CDR3 coding DNA: TGTGCCAGCAGCGCGGGGGACAATGAGCAGTTCTTC. Encoded protein: CASSAGDNEQFF. This sequence joins TRBV7-3 and TRBJ2-1; 7 bases line up with TRBD2. CDR3 length: 12 residues. Trimming at V came to 5 bases and at J to 5 bases, leaving 0 bases not matched to a gene. Germline CDR1 and CDR2: SGHTA and FQGTGA.

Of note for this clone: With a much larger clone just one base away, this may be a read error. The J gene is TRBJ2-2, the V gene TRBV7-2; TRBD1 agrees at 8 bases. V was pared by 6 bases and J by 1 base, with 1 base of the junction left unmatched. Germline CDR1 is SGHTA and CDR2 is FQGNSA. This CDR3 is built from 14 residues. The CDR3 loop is CASRGTGNTGELFF. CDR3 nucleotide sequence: TGTGCCAGCAGGGGGACAGGGAACACCGGGGAGCTGTTTTTT. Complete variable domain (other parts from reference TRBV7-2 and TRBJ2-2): GAGVSQSPSNKVTEKGKDVELRCDPISGHTALYWYRQSLGQGLEFLIYFQGNSAPDKSGLPSDRFSAERTGGSVSTLTIQRTQQEDSAVYLCASRGTGNTGELFFGEGSRLTVL.

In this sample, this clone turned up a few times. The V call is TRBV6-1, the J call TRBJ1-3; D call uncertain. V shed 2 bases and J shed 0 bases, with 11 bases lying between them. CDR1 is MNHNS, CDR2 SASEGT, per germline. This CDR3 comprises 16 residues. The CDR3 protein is CASSERFPGSGNTIYF. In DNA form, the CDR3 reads TGTGCCAGCAGTGAAAGGTTTCCGGGCTCTGGAAACACCATATATTTT.

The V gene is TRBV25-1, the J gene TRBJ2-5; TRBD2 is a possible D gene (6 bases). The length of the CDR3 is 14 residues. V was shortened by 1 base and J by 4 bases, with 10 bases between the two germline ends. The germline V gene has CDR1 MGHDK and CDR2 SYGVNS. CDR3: CASSEFPGGETQYF. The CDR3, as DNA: TGTGCCAGCAGTGAATTCCCCGGGGGAGAGACCCAGTACTTC. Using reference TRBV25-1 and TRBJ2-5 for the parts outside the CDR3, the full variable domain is EADIYQTPRYLVIGTGKKITLECSQTMGHDKMYWYQQDPGMELHLIHYSYGVNSTEKGDLSSESTVSRIRTEHFPLTLESARPSHTSQYLCASSEFPGGETQYFGPGTRLLVL.

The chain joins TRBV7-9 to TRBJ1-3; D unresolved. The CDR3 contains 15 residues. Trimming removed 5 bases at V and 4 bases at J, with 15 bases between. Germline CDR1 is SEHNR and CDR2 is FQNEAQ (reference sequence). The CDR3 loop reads CASSPTSLRGNTIYF. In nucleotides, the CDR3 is TGTGCCAGCAGCCCAACCTCGCTGAGAGGAAACACCATATATTTT. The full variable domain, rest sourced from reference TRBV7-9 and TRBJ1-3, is DTGVSQNPRHKITKRGQNVTFRCDPISEHNRLYWYRQTLGQGPEFLTYFQNEAQLEKSRLLSDRFSAERPKGSFSTLEIQRTEQGDSAMYLCASSPTSLRGNTIYFGEGSWLTVV.

The CDR3 DNA reads TGCGCCAGCAGCTTGTGGACAGGGGGAACGTACGAGCAGTACTTC. It yields the protein CASSLWTGGTYEQYF. This chain joins TRBV5-1 and TRBJ2-7; TRBD1 matches 10 bases. The CDR3 has 15 residues. With 1 base clipped from V and 4 bases from J, the junction kept 5 bases outside the gene matches. Per germline, CDR1 SGHRS and CDR2 YFSETQ.

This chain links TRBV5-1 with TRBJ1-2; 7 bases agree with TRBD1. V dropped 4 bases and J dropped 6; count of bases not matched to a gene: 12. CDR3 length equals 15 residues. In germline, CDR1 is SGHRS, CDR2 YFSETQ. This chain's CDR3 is CASSRGDRVENGYTF. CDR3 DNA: TGCGCCAGCAGCAGGGGCGACAGGGTTGAGAATGGCTACACCTTC.

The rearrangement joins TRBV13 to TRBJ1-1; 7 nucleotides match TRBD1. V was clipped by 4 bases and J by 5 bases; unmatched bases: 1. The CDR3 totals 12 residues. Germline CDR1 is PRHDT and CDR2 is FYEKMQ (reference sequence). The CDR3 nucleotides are TGTGCCAGCAGCTCGGGACAGACTGAAGCTTTCTTT. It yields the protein CASSSGQTEAFF.

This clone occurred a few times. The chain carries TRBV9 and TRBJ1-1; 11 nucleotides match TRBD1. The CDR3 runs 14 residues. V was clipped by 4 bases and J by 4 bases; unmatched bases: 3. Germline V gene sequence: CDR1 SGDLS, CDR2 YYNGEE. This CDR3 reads CASSPGTGGTEAFF. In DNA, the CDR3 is TGTGCCAGCAGCCCTGGGACAGGGGGCACTGAAGCTTTCTTT.

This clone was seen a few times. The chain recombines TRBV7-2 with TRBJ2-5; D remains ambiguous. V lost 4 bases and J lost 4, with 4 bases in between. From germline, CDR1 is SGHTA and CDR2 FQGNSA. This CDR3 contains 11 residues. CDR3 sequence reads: CASSSLETQYF. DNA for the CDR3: TGTGCCAGCAGCTCACTAGAGACCCAGTACTTC.

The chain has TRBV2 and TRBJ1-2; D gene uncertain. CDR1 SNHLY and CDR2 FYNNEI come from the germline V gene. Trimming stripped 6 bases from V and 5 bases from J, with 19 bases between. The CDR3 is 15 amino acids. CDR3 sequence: CASSESWSDRYGYTF. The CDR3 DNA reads TGTGCCAGCAGCGAATCGTGGAGCGATCGGTATGGCTACACCTTC.

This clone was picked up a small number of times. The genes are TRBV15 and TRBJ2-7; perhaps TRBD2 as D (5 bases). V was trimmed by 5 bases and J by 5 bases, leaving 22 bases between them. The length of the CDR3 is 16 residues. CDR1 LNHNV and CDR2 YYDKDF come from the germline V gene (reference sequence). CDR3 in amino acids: CATSPRSGTGMDEQYF. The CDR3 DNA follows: TGTGCCACCAGCCCTCGGTCGGGAACGGGGATGGACGAGCAGTACTTC.

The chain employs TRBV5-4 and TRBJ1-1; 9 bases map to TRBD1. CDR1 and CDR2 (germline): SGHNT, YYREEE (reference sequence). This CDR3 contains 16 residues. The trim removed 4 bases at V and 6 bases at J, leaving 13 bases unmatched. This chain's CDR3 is CASSTPLGTGISEAFF. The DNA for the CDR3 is TGTGCCAGCAGCACCCCACTAGGGACAGGGATTTCTGAAGCTTTCTTT.

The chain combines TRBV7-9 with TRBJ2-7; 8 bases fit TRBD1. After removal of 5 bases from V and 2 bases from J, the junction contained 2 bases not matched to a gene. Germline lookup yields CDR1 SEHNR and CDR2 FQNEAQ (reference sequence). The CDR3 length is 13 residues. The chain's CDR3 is CASSPTGAYEQYF. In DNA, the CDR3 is TGTGCCAGCAGCCCGACAGGGGCCTACGAGCAGTACTTC.

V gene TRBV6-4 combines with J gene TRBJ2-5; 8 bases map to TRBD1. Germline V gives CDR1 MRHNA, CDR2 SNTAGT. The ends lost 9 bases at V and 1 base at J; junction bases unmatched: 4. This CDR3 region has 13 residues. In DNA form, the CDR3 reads TGTGCCAGAATTCAGGGGGCCCAAGAGACCCAGTACTTC. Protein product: CARIQGAQETQYF.

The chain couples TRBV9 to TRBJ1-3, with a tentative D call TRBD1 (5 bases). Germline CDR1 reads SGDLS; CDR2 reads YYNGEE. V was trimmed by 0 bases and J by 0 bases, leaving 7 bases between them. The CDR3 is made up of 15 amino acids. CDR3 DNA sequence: TGTGCCAGCAGCGTAGAACAGGACTCTGGAAACACCATATATTTT. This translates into CASSVEQDSGNTIYF.

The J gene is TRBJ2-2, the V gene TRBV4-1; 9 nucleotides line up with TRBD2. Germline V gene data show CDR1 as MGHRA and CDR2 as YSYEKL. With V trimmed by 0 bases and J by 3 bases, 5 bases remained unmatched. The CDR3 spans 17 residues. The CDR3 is CASSQESSGGYTGELFF. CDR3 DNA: TGCGCCAGCAGCCAAGAGTCCAGCGGGGGGTACACCGGGGAGCTGTTTTTT.

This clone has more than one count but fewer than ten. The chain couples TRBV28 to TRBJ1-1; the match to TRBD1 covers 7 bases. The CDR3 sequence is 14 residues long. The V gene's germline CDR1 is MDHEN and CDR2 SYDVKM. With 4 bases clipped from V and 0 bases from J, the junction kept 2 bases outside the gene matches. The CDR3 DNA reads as TGTGCCAGCAGTTCGACAGGGATGAACACTGAAGCTTTCTTT. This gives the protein CASSSTGMNTEAFF.

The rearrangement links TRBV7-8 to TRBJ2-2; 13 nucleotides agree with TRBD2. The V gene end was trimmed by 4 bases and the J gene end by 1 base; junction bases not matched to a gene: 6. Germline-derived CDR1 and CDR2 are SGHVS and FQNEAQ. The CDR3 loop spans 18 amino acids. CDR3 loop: CASSWQGLAGMNTGELFF. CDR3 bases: TGTGCCAGCAGCTGGCAGGGACTAGCGGGGATGAACACCGGGGAGCTGTTTTTT. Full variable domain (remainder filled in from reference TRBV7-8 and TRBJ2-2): GAGVSQSPRYKVAKRGQDVALRCDPISGHVSLFWYQQALGQGPEFLTYFQNEAQLDKSGLPSDRFFAERPEGSVSTLKIQRTQQEDSAVYLCASSWQGLAGMNTGELFFGEGSRLTVL.

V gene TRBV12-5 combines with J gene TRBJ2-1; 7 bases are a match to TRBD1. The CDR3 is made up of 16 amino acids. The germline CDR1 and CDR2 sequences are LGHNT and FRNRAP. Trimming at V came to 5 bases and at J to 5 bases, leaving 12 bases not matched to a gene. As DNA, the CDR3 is TGTGCTAGTGGTGGAGCTCACAGGGGATCGGACAATGAGCAGTTCTTC. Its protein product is CASGGAHRGSDNEQFF.

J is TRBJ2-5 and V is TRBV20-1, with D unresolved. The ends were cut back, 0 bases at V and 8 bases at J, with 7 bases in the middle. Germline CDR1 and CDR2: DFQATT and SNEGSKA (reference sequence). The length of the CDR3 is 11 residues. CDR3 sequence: CSARDPSTQYF. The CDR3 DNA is TGCAGTGCTAGAGATCCCAGTACCCAGTACTTC.

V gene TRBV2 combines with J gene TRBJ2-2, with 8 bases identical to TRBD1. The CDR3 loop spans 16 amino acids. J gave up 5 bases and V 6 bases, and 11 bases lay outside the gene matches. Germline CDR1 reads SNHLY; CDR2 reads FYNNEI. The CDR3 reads CASRRDRSLGTGELFF. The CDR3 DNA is TGTGCCAGCAGGAGGGACAGGAGCCTCGGGACCGGGGAGCTGTTTTTT.

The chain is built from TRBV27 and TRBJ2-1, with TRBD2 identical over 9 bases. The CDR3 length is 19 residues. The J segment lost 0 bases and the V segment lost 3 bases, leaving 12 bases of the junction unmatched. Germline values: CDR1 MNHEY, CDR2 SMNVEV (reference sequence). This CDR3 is CASSLMGGGAVPSYNEQFF. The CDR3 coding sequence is TGTGCCAGCAGTTTGATGGGCGGGGGGGCCGTCCCCTCCTACAATGAGCAGTTCTTC.

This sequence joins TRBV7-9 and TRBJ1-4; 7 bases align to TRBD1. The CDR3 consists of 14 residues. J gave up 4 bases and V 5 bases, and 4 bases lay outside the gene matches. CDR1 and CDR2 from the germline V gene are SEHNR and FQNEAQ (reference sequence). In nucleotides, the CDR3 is TGTGCCAGCAGCAAGGACAGGCTTAATGAAAAACTGTTTTTT. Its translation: CASSKDRLNEKLFF.